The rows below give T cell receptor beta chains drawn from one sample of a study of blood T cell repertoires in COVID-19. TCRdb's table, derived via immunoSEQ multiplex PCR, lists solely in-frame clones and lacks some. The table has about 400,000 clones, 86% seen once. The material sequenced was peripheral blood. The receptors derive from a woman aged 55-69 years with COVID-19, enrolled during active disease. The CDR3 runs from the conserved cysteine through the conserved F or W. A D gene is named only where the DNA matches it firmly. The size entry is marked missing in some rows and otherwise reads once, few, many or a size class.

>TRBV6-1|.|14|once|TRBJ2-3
CASSETGGTDTQYF
TGTGCCAGCAGTGAGACAGGAGGCACAGATACGCAGTATTTT
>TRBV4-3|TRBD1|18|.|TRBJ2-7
CASSQDHATGLNPYEQYF
TGCGCCAGCAGCCAAGACCACGCGACAGGGCTCAATCCCTACGAGCAGTACTTC
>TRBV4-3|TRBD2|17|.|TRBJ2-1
CASSQDASGHSVDEQFF
TGCGCCAGCAGCCAAGACGCTAGCGGGCATAGTGTAGATGAGCAGTTCTTC
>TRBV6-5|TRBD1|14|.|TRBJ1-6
CASSRGQGGSPLHF
TGTGCCAGCAGCCGCGGACAGGGAGGCTCACCCCTCCACTTT
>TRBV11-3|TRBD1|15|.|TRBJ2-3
CASGRAGQGTDTQYF
TGTGCCAGCGGTAGGGCGGGACAGGGGACAGATACGCAGTATTTT
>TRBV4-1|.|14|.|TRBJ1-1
CASSQPTRITEAFF
TGCGCCAGCAGCCAACCCACCAGGATCACTGAAGCTTTCTTT
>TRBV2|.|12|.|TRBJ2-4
CASLDNGNIQYF
TGTGCCAGCTTGGACAACGGAAACATTCAGTACTTC
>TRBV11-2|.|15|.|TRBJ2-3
CASSFRDLYADTQYF
TGTGCCAGCAGCTTCCGGGATCTATACGCAGATACGCAGTATTTT
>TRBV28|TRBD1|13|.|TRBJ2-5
CASSLDRKETQYF
TGTGCCAGCAGTTTGGACAGGAAAGAGACCCAGTACTTC
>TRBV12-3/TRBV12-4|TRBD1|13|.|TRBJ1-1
CASRWDRETEAFF
TGTGCCAGCAGGTGGGACAGGGAGACTGAAGCTTTCTTT
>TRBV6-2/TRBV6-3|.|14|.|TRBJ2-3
CASSYGGGTDTQYF
TGTGCCAGCAGTTACGGTGGAGGCACAGATACGCAGTATTTT
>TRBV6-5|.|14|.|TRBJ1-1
CASIKPSVIAEAFF
TGTGCCAGCATCAAGCCATCGGTTATCGCTGAAGCTTTCTTT
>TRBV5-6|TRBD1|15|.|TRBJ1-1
CASSTLGQGNTEAFF
TGTGCCAGCAGCACCCTCGGACAGGGAAACACTGAAGCTTTCTTT